The 6 T cell receptor beta chains in this list originate from one sample, sequenced in a study of cytomegalovirus exposure and HLA in healthy donors. Researchers ran the PCR with 60 Vbeta and 13 Jbeta primers. Repertoires were generated with immunoSEQ multiplex PCR, while TCRdb's copy carries only in-frame clones and drops some. The data contain some 130,000 clones, 70% to 85% of them singletons. The sample taken for sequencing was PBMCs. Source of these receptors: a boy between 2 and 10 years old in good health and CMV-seronegative.

The chain is built from TRBV5-1 and TRBJ2-5; D might be TRBD2 (5 bases). There are 14 residues in the CDR3. Germline values: CDR1 SGHRS, CDR2 YFSETQ. Deletions cut 4 bases from V and 5 bases from J, with 15 bases between. The CDR3 is CASSVGMGEETQYF. The CDR3 DNA follows: TGCGCCAGCAGCGTCGGGATGGGTGAGGAGACCCAGTACTTC.

This clone was counted a single time. The chain links TRBV4-3 to TRBJ2-1, with TRBD2 identical over 8 bases. Germline CDR1 and CDR2: LGHNA and YSLEER. The CDR3 runs to 17 residues. The trim removed 0 bases at V and 8 bases at J, leaving 12 bases unmatched. The CDR3 loop is CASSQDTSGGPWDEQFF. The CDR3 DNA reads TGCGCCAGCAGCCAAGATACAAGCGGGGGTCCCTGGGATGAGCAGTTCTTC.

This sequence joins TRBV14 and TRBJ1-6, with D maybe TRBD1 (5 bases). The germline V and J ends were trimmed by 0 bases and 10 bases, with 19 bases remaining between them. This CDR3 comprises 17 residues. The germline gives CDR1 SGHDN, CDR2 FVKESK. The CDR3 DNA reads TGTGCCAGCAGCCAAGAAGGGGCTGGCAGGGCGCAGTCACCCCTCCACTTT. Its translation is CASSQEGAGRAQSPLHF.

The V call is TRBV7-9, the J call TRBJ1-2; 8 nucleotides agree with TRBD1. CDR3 length: 16 amino acids. V dropped 2 bases and J dropped 8; count of bases not matched to a gene: 13. Per germline, CDR1 SEHNR and CDR2 FQNEAQ (reference sequence). The CDR3 region has the DNA TGTGCCAGCAGCTTAAGAGTCTCAGGGGGCGCAAGGGGCTACACCTTC. Encoded protein: CASSLRVSGGARGYTF. Together with reference TRBV7-9 and TRBJ1-2, the CDR3 gives the full variable domain: DTGVSQNPRHKITKRGQNVTFRCDPISEHNRLYWYRQTLGQGPEFLTYFQNEAQLEKSRLLSDRFSAERPKGSFSTLEIQRTEQGDSAMYLCASSLRVSGGARGYTFGSGTRLTVV.

The rearrangement joins TRBV19 to TRBJ1-2, with 9 bases that match TRBD1. The CDR3 is 18 amino acids. With V trimmed by 5 bases and J by 0 bases, 13 bases remained unmatched. Germline assignment: CDR1 LNHDA and CDR2 SQIVND (reference sequence). CDR3 amino acids: CASSALGQGPRSNYGYTF. CDR3 nucleotide sequence: TGTGCCAGTAGTGCCTTAGGACAGGGGCCCCGATCTAACTATGGCTACACCTTC.

The V gene is TRBV5-1, the J gene TRBJ2-5; D may be TRBD1 (6 bases). The CDR3 extends over 15 amino acids. Germline V lookup: CDR1 SGHRS, CDR2 YFSETQ. With 0 bases removed from V and 3 bases from J, the gap between germline ends came to 12 bases. In nucleotides, the CDR3 is TGCGCCAGCAGCTTGGATGGCAGGGGCGAAGAGACCCAGTACTTC. Translating gives CASSLDGRGEETQYF. The whole variable domain, remainder taken from reference TRBV5-1 and TRBJ2-5, is KAGVTQTPRYLIKTRGQQVTLSCSPISGHRSVSWYQQTPGQGLQFLFEYFSETQRNKGNFPGRFSGRQFSNSRSEMNVSTLELGDSALYLCASSLDGRGEETQYFGPGTRLLVL.